Detailed here is one TCR beta chain. The data were taken from a study of blood T cell repertoires in COVID-19. J gave up 6 bases and V 5 bases, and 6 bases lay outside the gene matches. Germline loops: CDR1 MNHEY, CDR2 SVGEGT. This CDR3 contains 13 residues. Enrollment of patients from Seattle took place during active infection, with longitudinal follow-up. Clones were read by immunoSEQ multiplex PCR, and TCRdb kept only the in-frame ones, dropping some. The sample shows about 350,000 clones, roughly 87% of them seen only once. The TCR was taken from a man aged 25 to 40 with COVID-19, enrolled during active disease. The V and J genes are TRBV6-2 or TRBV6-3 and TRBJ2-7, with 8 bases that match TRBD1. Sequenced material: peripheral blood. This CDR3 reads CASSRQGRIEQYF. In DNA form, the CDR3 reads TGTGCCAGCAGTCGACAGGGGAGGATCGAGCAGTACTTC.